A selection of T cell receptor beta chains follows, all from one sample in a study of T cells in pancreatic ductal adenocarcinoma. Sequencing used immunoSEQ multiplex PCR; TCRdb keeps in-frame clones, though not all of them. The sample yields 100,000 or so clones, about 96% seen once. Sequenced input: PBMCs. The receptors were gathered from a human donor with pancreatic ductal adenocarcinoma. CDR3s include the opening cysteine and the closing phenylalanine or tryptophan. The order of the fields is clone size, CDR3 length, D gene, J gene, V gene, CDR3 protein, CDR3 DNA. D genes are given only for firm matches. Only some rows state a clone size, as once, few, many or a class for expanded clones.

>.|14|TRBD1|TRBJ1-2|TRBV18
CASSPVNRGHGYTF
TGTGCCAGCTCACCAGTTAACAGGGGTCATGGCTACACCTTC
>.|15|.|TRBJ1-3|TRBV19
CASSTLRSSGNTIYF
TGTGCCAGTAGTACCCTTAGGAGTTCTGGAAACACCATATATTTT
>.|14|TRBD1|TRBJ2-5|TRBV5-1
CASTAGQGVETQYF
TGCGCCAGCACCGCAGGACAGGGTGTAGAGACCCAGTACTTC
>.|13|.|TRBJ1-2|TRBV18
CASSPGGDYGYTF
TGTGCCAGCTCACCAGGAGGTGACTATGGCTACACCTTC
>once|16|.|TRBJ2-6|TRBV19
CASSIRLGAGANVLTF
TGTGCCAGTAGTATCAGGTTGGGCGCTGGGGCCAACGTCCTGACTTTC
>.|18|TRBD1|TRBJ1-3|TRBV18
CASSPPGTGGVSGNTIYF
TGTGCCAGCTCACCACCCGGGACAGGGGGTGTCTCTGGAAACACCATATATTTT
>.|17|TRBD2|TRBJ2-1|TRBV7-3
CASSYAWSAGEDNEQFF
TGTGCCAGCAGCTACGCATGGTCGGCGGGAGAAGACAATGAGCAGTTCTTC
>.|11|.|TRBJ1-1|TRBV19
CASSIYSVAFF
TGTGCCAGTAGTATCTACAGTGTAGCTTTCTTT
>.|13|.|TRBJ2-4|TRBV7-6
CANLKRAKNIQYF
TGTGCCAACCTCAAGAGGGCCAAAAACATTCAGTACTTC
>.|16|TRBD1|TRBJ1-4|TRBV6-6
CASRGMTGAGAEKLFF
TGTGCCAGCAGGGGCATGACAGGGGCCGGAGCCGAAAAACTGTTTTTT
>.|13|.|TRBJ2-1|TRBV6-5
CASSQGLSVVQFF
TGTGCCAGCAGTCAGGGGCTTTCGGTGGTGCAGTTCTTC
>.|12|.|TRBJ2-3|TRBV9
CASSPSLDTQYF
TGTGCCAGCAGCCCGAGCCTAGATACGCAGTATTTT
>.|16|TRBD2|TRBJ2-1|TRBV10-3
CAISWTSGFSYNEQFF
TGTGCCATCAGTTGGACTAGCGGGTTTTCCTACAATGAGCAGTTCTTC
>.|15|TRBD2|TRBJ2-7|TRBV11-3
CASSLSFSGRNEQYF
TGTGCCAGCAGCTTAAGCTTTAGCGGGAGAAACGAGCAGTACTTC
>few|13|TRBD2|TRBJ2-7|TRBV7-6
CASSRTSTYEQYF
TGTGCCAGCAGCCGGACTAGTACCTACGAGCAGTACTTC
>.|14|TRBD2|TRBJ2-7|TRBV5-4
CASSPSGTSYEQYF
TGTGCCAGCAGCCCTAGCGGGACGTCATACGAGCAGTACTTC
>.|12|TRBD1|TRBJ1-1|TRBV6-1
CASSGGQRIQFF
TGTGCCAGCAGTGGGGGACAGAGGATACAATTCTTT
>.|15|.|TRBJ1-5|TRBV4-3
CASSQQPGWDQPQHF
TGCGCCAGCAGCCAACAGCCAGGGTGGGATCAGCCCCAGCATTTT
>.|13|.|TRBJ2-5|TRBV5-1
CASSLGSQETQYF
TGCGCCAGCAGCTTGGGGAGTCAAGAGACCCAGTACTTC
>.|17|.|TRBJ1-5|TRBV7-9
CASSRGRGGSNDQPQHF
TGTGCCAGCAGCCGGGGGCGGGGGGGAAGCAACGATCAGCCCCAGCATTTT
>.|16|TRBD2|TRBJ2-5|TRBV5-1
CASRNSGRGVWETQYF
TGCGCCAGCAGAAATAGCGGGAGGGGTGTGTGGGAGACCCAGTACTTC
>.|15|.|TRBJ2-2|TRBV5-1
CASSLGLINTGELFF
TGCGCCAGCAGCTTGGGACTTATAAACACCGGGGAGCTGTTTTTT
>.|15|TRBD2|TRBJ2-2|TRBV4-2
CASSLDGGGTGELFF
TGTGCCAGCAGCCTAGACGGCGGGGGAACCGGGGAGCTGTTTTTT
>.|13|.|TRBJ2-7|TRBV18
CASSPTQRAEQYF
TGTGCCAGCTCACCAACCCAGAGGGCGGAGCAGTACTTC
>.|17|TRBD2|TRBJ2-1|TRBV7-6
CASSILGTSGSYNEQFF
TGTGCCAGCAGCATCTTAGGGACTAGCGGCTCCTACAATGAGCAGTTCTTC
>.|12|.|TRBJ2-7|TRBV10-3
CAILGVSYEQYF
TGTGCCATCCTGGGAGTCTCCTACGAGCAGTACTTC
>.|13|.|TRBJ2-1|TRBV29-1
CSVDSGGTNEQFF
TGCAGCGTTGATAGCGGAGGAACCAATGAGCAGTTCTTC
>.|16|.|TRBJ2-2|TRBV19
CASSIETGRGTGELFF
TGTGCCAGTAGTATAGAGACTGGCCGTGGCACCGGGGAGCTGTTTTTT
>once|14|.|TRBJ2-7|TRBV30
CAWSRIYRAYEQYF
TGTGCCTGGAGTCGGATTTACAGGGCCTACGAGCAGTACTTC
>.|13|.|TRBJ2-7|TRBV6-1
CASRPGPEGEQYF
TGTGCCAGCAGGCCCGGACCCGAGGGAGAGCAGTACTTC
>.|14|TRBD1|TRBJ1-3|TRBV19
CASSSGQGRNTIYF
TGTGCCAGTAGTTCCGGACAGGGGAGAAACACCATATATTTT